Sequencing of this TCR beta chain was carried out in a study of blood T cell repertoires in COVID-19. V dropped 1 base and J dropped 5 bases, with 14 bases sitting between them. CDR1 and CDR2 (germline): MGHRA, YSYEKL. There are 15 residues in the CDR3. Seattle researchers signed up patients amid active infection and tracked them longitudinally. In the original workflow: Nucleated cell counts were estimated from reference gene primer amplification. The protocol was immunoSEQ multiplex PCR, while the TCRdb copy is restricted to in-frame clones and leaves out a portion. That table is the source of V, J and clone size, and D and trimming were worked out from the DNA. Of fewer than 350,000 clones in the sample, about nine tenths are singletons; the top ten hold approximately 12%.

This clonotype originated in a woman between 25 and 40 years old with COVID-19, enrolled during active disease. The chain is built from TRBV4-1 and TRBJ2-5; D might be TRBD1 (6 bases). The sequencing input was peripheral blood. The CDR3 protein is CASSQAAGGGETQYF. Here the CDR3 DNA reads TGCGCCAGCAGCCAAGCGGCTGGGGGCGGGGAGACCCAGTACTTC.